This TCR beta chain was sequenced in a study of regulatory T cells in long-lasting Graves disease. Looking at the study overall: It was over 5 years of antithyroid drugs, with positive TSH receptor antibodies, that meant persistent Graves' disease.

Time point described: persistent/refractory GD, antithyroid drugs over 5 years with positive TRAb. Extracted RNA from PBMCs served as the source of the TCR library. Germline-derived CDR1 and CDR2 are MGHDK and SYGVNS. This CDR3 has 11 residues. Trimming took 5 bases from V and 7 from J; bases not matched to a gene: 2. This clonotype has more than one count but fewer than ten. The antigen is undetermined. Study-wide results and caveats: TRBV28, TRBJ1-2 and TRBJ2-5 emerged as the favored segments in persistent disease. Reduced TCR diversity was observed in persistent Graves' patients versus newly diagnosed patients.

Arm-PCR of CDR3 regions with iRepertoire HTBI primers generated TCR beta libraries. One entry per CDR3 protein, called by TCRdb with MiXCR from the multiplex PCR reads. The data contain hundreds of thousands of distinct CDR3 sequences, around a fifth of them singletons. Sequenced here: peripheral blood mononuclear cells (PBMCs), sampled when the disease was refractory, from a patient treated with antithyroid drugs. This receptor was identified in a female donor with Graves disease. The chain employs TRBV25-1 and TRBJ2-7; the match to TRBD1 covers 7 bases. The CDR3 region is CASSRGQEQYF. The CDR3 bases are TGTGCCAGCAGTAGGGGACAGGAGCAGTACTTC.